This T cell receptor beta chain was sequenced in a study of blood T cell repertoires in COVID-19. Study at large: Both acute and convalescent COVID-19 samples were obtained from the United States, Italy and Spain. From T cells, B-cell-depleted T cells, or PBMCs came the material, which was cDNA or gDNA.

The CDR3 loop spans 15 amino acids. V was pared by 1 base and J by 4 bases, with 14 bases between. Germline V lookup: CDR1 SGHRS, CDR2 YFSETQ. In the original analysis: Quantification of nucleated cells was approximated via reference gene primer amplification. Using immunoSEQ multiplex PCR, the repertoire was profiled, and TCRdb retains in-frame clones only, with some absent. For V, J and clone size, that table is used; D and trimming come from the DNA. The sample holds tens of thousands of clones; approximately 89% are singletons and the top ten take roughly a quarter. The sample consisted of peripheral blood. The TCR sequence derives from a woman older than 75 with acute or convalescent COVID-19. The rearrangement links TRBV5-1 to TRBJ2-5; TRBD1 is a possible D gene (6 bases). CDR3: CASSLIGGFRETQYF. The CDR3 nucleotides read TGCGCCAGCAGCTTGATTGGGGGCTTCAGAGAGACCCAGTACTTC.